This entry is about one T cell receptor beta chain. The protocol was immunoSEQ multiplex PCR, while the TCRdb copy is restricted to in-frame clones and leaves out a portion. The sample consists of roughly 130,000 clones, less than 95% of them appearing once. The data belong to a study of control samples from healthy donors and cancer patients. CDR1 and CDR2 from the germline V gene are LGHDT and YNNKEL (reference sequence). Trimming removed 2 bases at V and 7 bases at J, with 9 bases between. The CDR3 contains 13 residues. The rearrangement links TRBV3-1 (or the pseudogene TRBV3-2) to TRBJ1-3, with no clear D. This TCR derives from a man aged 25-40 years in good health. Sequences were obtained from blood. The CDR3 spells CASSQSQPNTIYF. The CDR3 DNA reads TGTGCCAGCAGCCAAAGCCAGCCCAACACCATATATTTT.